Shown below are 21 T cell receptor beta chains from a single sample sequenced in a study of OX40 agonist ivuxolimab in advanced cancers. The method was immunoSEQ multiplex PCR; TCRdb's version includes in-frame clones alone and lacks a portion of them. The sample has fewer than 50,000 clones, 60% to 85% seen once. Sequenced here: CD4+ or CD8+ T cells sorted from blood, sampled in a trial of the OX40 agonist ivuxolimab. The receptors were gathered from an adult with an advanced solid tumor such as melanoma, head and neck, liver or kidney cancer.

V and J are TRBV11-2 and TRBJ2-7, with TRBD2 identical over 14 bases. Per germline, CDR1 SGHAT and CDR2 FQNNGV. CDR3 length: 19 amino acids. After removal of 5 bases from V and 1 base from J, the junction contained 13 bases not matched to a gene. Here the CDR3 DNA reads TGTGCCAGCAGCCATATGGGCCAGTGGACTAGCGGGAGGTCCTACGAGCAGTACTTC. This sequence encodes CASSHMGQWTSGRSYEQYF. The full variable domain, its missing parts supplied by reference TRBV11-2 and TRBJ2-7, is EAGVAQSPRYKIIEKRQSVAFWCNPISGHATLYWYQQILGQGPKLLIQFQNNGVVDDSQLPKDRFSAERLKGVDSTLKIQPAKLEDSAVYLCASSHMGQWTSGRSYEQYFGPGTRLTVT.

The chain combines TRBV5-1 with TRBJ2-3; 12 nucleotides line up with TRBD2. With 4 bases clipped from V and 5 bases from J, the junction kept 11 bases outside the gene matches. The CDR3 consists of 17 residues. Per germline, CDR1 SGHRS and CDR2 YFSETQ. CDR3 sequence reads: CASSVALAGGSGDTQYF. CDR3 nucleotides: TGCGCCAGCAGCGTGGCCCTAGCGGGAGGGTCTGGAGATACGCAGTATTTT. The complete variable domain, with remaining parts taken from reference TRBV5-1 and TRBJ2-3, reads KAGVTQTPRYLIKTRGQQVTLSCSPISGHRSVSWYQQTPGQGLQFLFEYFSETQRNKGNFPGRFSGRQFSNSRSEMNVSTLELGDSALYLCASSVALAGGSGDTQYFGPGTRLTVL.

This clone has a single count. The J gene is TRBJ2-7, the V gene TRBV30; no clear D gene. The CDR3 sequence is 10 residues long. Germline V gene data show CDR1 as GTSNPN and CDR2 as SVGIG (reference sequence). The V and J ends lost 2 bases and 3 bases respectively, with 2 bases between them. In nucleotides, the CDR3 is TGTGCCTGGAGTCACTACGAGCAGTACTTC. Translation: CAWSHYEQYF.

This sequence joins TRBV4-1 and TRBJ2-1, with TRBD2 matching over 10 bases. The trim removed 3 bases at V and 4 bases at J, leaving 9 bases unmatched. The germline V gene encodes CDR1 MGHRA and CDR2 YSYEKL. The CDR3 has 17 amino acids. The CDR3 bases are TGCGCCAGCAGCCAGCCACCCGTAGCGGGAGGATACAATGAGCAGTTCTTC. It translates to CASSQPPVAGGYNEQFF.

The rearrangement joins TRBV7-9 to TRBJ2-7; D tentatively fits TRBD1 or TRBD2 (5 bases each). The V and J ends lost 5 bases and 7 bases respectively, with 15 bases between them. Germline CDR1 reads SEHNR; CDR2 reads FQNEAQ (reference sequence). This CDR3 comprises 13 residues. In DNA, the CDR3 is TGTGCCAGCAGCCCGGGGACCTCCGGAGAGCAGTACTTC. Amino acid sequence: CASSPGTSGEQYF.

This clone has more than one count but fewer than ten. V gene TRBV19 combines with J gene TRBJ2-6; no clear D. CDR1 is LNHDA, CDR2 SQIVND, per germline (reference sequence). Trimming shortened V by 3 bases and J by 2 bases, and 11 bases separated the two germline ends. CDR3 length equals 16 residues. In DNA form, the CDR3 reads TGTGCCAGTAGTATGGGTGTCGGCACTGGGGCCAACGTCCTGACTTTC. This gives the protein CASSMGVGTGANVLTF.

The chain recombines TRBV2 with TRBJ1-1; TRBD1 agrees at 7 bases. This CDR3 has 13 residues. Unmatched junction bases numbered 9, after V lost 9 bases and J lost 5 bases. The germline V gene has CDR1 SNHLY and CDR2 FYNNEI. The CDR3 nucleotides read TGTGCCAGTGCGCAAGGGGGCCTGACTGAAGCTTTCTTT. Translated, it gives CASAQGGLTEAFF.

The V and J genes are TRBV30 and TRBJ2-7, with D tentatively TRBD1 or TRBD2 (5 bases each). V lost 1 base and J 4 bases, leaving 20 bases between the germline ends. This CDR3 spans 16 amino acids. In germline, CDR1 is GTSNPN, CDR2 SVGIG (reference sequence). CDR3 residues: CAWSAPGTEGLYEQYF. Written as DNA, the CDR3 is TGTGCCTGGAGTGCCCCCGGGACCGAGGGTCTTTACGAGCAGTACTTC.

V is TRBV11-2 and J is TRBJ2-7, with TRBD2 identical over 11 bases. CDR1 SGHAT and CDR2 FQNNGV come from the germline V gene. The CDR3 extends over 16 amino acids. Trimming removed 0 bases from V and 4 bases from J; junction bases left unmatched: 5. CDR3: CASSLDLTSGTYEQYF. The CDR3 nucleotides read TGTGCCAGCAGCTTAGATCTGACTAGCGGGACTTACGAGCAGTACTTC. Supplemented by reference TRBV11-2 and TRBJ2-7, the full variable domain reads EAGVAQSPRYKIIEKRQSVAFWCNPISGHATLYWYQQILGQGPKLLIQFQNNGVVDDSQLPKDRFSAERLKGVDSTLKIQPAKLEDSAVYLCASSLDLTSGTYEQYFGPGTRLTVT.

The V and J genes are TRBV10-3 and TRBJ1-1; 10 bases map to TRBD1. Per germline, CDR1 ENHRY and CDR2 SYGVKD. Germline trimming cut 5 bases from V and 4 bases from J; bases unmatched to any gene: 7. The CDR3 extends over 15 amino acids. CDR3 loop: CAISHRDRGFTEAFF. CDR3 DNA: TGTGCCATCAGTCACAGGGACAGGGGCTTCACTGAAGCTTTCTTT.

The chain employs TRBV11-2 and TRBJ2-3; 8 nucleotides match TRBD2. The CDR3 runs 18 residues. Germline CDR1 SGHAT, CDR2 FQNNGV. With 0 bases clipped from V and 0 bases from J, the junction kept 8 bases outside the gene matches. Here the CDR3 reads CASSLDVAGWGSTDTQYF. DNA of the CDR3: TGTGCCAGCAGCTTAGATGTAGCGGGATGGGGGAGCACAGATACGCAGTATTTT.

The sample holds a few counts of this clone. The chain is built from TRBV6-5 and TRBJ1-1, with TRBD1 as a possible D gene (5 bases). Germline CDR1 MNHEY, CDR2 SVGAGI. Trimming left V 2 bases short and J 4 bases short, with 8 bases between. The CDR3 is made up of 13 amino acids. For the CDR3, the DNA is TGTGCCAGCAGTTACGACAGTGGCACTGAAGCTTTCTTT. Amino acid sequence: CASSYDSGTEAFF.

The chain combines TRBV6-6 with TRBJ2-7; D tentatively fits TRBD1 or TRBD2 (5 bases each). V shed 5 bases and J shed 7 bases, with 12 bases lying between them. Germline CDR1 is MNHNY and CDR2 is SVGAGI (reference sequence). This CDR3 has 12 residues. The CDR3 DNA reads as TGTGCCAGCAGTCCTTCGGGGACGGAGCAGTACTTC. As protein: CASSPSGTEQYF.

This clone was seen only once. The genes are TRBV7-2 and TRBJ2-1, with 9 bases matching TRBD2. Per germline, CDR1 SGHTA and CDR2 FQGNSA. With V trimmed by 1 base and J by 6 bases, 4 bases remained unmatched. CDR3 length equals 15 residues. This CDR3 is CASSLEGLAGNEQFF. CDR3 in DNA: TGTGCCAGCAGCTTAGAGGGACTAGCCGGCAATGAGCAGTTCTTC.

The chain links TRBV21-1 to TRBJ1-2. TRBV21-1 is listed as a pseudogene. The CDR3 spans 16 residues. CDR3 sequence (DNA): TGTGCCAGCAGCAAAACTCCCGGGCCCGAGGACTATGGCTACACCTTC. This codes for CASSKTPGPEDYGYTF.

This clone was counted between two and nine times. The identical CDR3 is also encoded by other nucleotide sequences in the sample. The CDR3 DNA is TGTGCCAGCAACCCGACCGGGAGCAATCAGCCCCAGCATTTT. Translating it yields CASNPTGSNQPQHF. The chain is built from TRBV6-1 and TRBJ1-5; D remains ambiguous. This CDR3 has 14 residues. Germline V gene lookup returns CDR1 MNHNS and CDR2 SASEGT. Trimming cost V 7 bases and J 1 base, with 11 bases left between them.

The chain joins TRBV18 to TRBJ2-2; D not resolved. The CDR3 loop spans 15 amino acids. The V gene's germline CDR1 is KGHSH and CDR2 LQKENI. The V gene lost 5 bases and the J gene lost 0 bases, with 10 bases spanning the gap. The CDR3 bases are TGTGCCAGCTCAATAGGCAATTCGAACACCGGGGAGCTGTTTTTT. Protein product: CASSIGNSNTGELFF.

This clone was detected only a few times. The CDR3 sequence: CASSFAGDGYTF. Written as DNA, the CDR3 is TGTGCCAGCAGCTTTGCGGGGGACGGCTACACCTTC. The genes are TRBV5-6 and TRBJ1-2, with a possible D match to TRBD1 (5 bases). The germline V gene has CDR1 SGHDT and CDR2 YYEEEE. This CDR3 is built from 12 residues. Trimming left V 2 bases short and J 8 bases short, with 10 bases between.

The chain carries TRBV7-2 and TRBJ2-5; 12 bases are a match to TRBD2. The trim removed 1 base at V and 7 bases at J, leaving 7 bases unmatched. Per germline, CDR1 SGHTA and CDR2 FQGNSA. The CDR3 is 16 residues long. This chain's CDR3 is CASSLGTSGIQATQYF. CDR3 DNA: TGTGCCAGCAGCTTAGGGACTAGCGGGATTCAGGCGACCCAGTACTTC.

This clone was seen only a few times. V is TRBV2 and J is TRBJ2-3, with 7 bases matching TRBD2. The V gene's germline CDR1 is SNHLY and CDR2 FYNNEI. V gave up 8 bases and J gave up 3 bases; unmatched junction bases: 11. This CDR3 comprises 15 residues. The DNA for the CDR3 is TGTGCCAGCCTCACTAGCGTCCCCCCAACAGATACGCAGTATTTT. Translation gives CASLTSVPPTDTQYF.

The V call is TRBV11-1, the J call TRBJ2-3; 8 bases agree with TRBD2. The CDR3 consists of 16 residues. Trimming cost V 5 bases and J 2 bases; bases outside gene matches: 9. Germline V gene data show CDR1 as SGHAT and CDR2 as FQDESV (reference sequence). The CDR3 protein is CASSPWASGSTDTQYF. The CDR3 nucleotides are TGTGCCAGCAGCCCTTGGGCTAGCGGGTCCACAGATACGCAGTATTTT.